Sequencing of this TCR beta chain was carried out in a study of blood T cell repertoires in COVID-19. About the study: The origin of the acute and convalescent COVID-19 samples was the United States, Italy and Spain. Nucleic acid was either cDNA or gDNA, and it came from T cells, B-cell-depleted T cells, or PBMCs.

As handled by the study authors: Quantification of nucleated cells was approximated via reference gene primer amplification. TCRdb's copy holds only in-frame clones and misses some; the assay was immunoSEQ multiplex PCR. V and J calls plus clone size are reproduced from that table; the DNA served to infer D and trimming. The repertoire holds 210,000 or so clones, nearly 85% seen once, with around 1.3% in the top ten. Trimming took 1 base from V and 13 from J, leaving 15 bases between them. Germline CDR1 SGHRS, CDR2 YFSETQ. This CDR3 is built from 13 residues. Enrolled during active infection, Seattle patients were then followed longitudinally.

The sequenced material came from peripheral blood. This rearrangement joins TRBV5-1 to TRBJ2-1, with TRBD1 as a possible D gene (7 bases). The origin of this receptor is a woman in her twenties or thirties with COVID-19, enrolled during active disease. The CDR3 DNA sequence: TGCGCCAGCAGCTTGCAGACAGGAGGGGGCCAGTTCTTC. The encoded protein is CASSLQTGGGQFF.